One sample yielded the 17 T cell receptor beta chains listed below, sequenced in a study of OX40 agonist ivuxolimab in advanced cancers. Measured with immunoSEQ multiplex PCR; TCRdb has only the in-frame clones, and not every one. The profile shows around 70,000 clones, 70% to 85% of them singletons. Specimen: CD4+ or CD8+ T cells sorted from blood, collected in a trial of the OX40 agonist ivuxolimab. The receptors originated from an adult with an advanced solid tumor such as melanoma, head and neck, liver or kidney cancer.

The CDR3 loop is CASSVGIDYGYTF. The CDR3 DNA follows: TGTGCCAGTAGTGTAGGGATTGACTATGGCTACACCTTC. The rearrangement uses TRBV19 and TRBJ1-2; no definite D call. The CDR3 extends over 13 amino acids. From germline, CDR1 is LNHDA and CDR2 SQIVND (reference sequence). Trimming pared 5 bases from V and 3 bases from J, leaving 10 bases between.

The V gene is TRBV27, the J gene TRBJ1-1, with a possible D match to TRBD1 (5 bases). Germline CDR1 MNHEY, CDR2 SMNVEV (reference sequence). Trimming removed 6 bases at V and 0 bases at J, with 17 bases between. This CDR3 region has 16 residues. In DNA form, the CDR3 reads TGTGCCAGCAGCCGCCCGGGGCGCCTCATGAACACTGAAGCTTTCTTT. Its translation: CASSRPGRLMNTEAFF.

The rearrangement links TRBV6-1 to TRBJ1-2, with D maybe TRBD1 (5 bases). Germline CDR1 and CDR2: MNHNS and SASEGT. Trimming removed 5 bases at V and 0 bases at J, with 10 bases between. The CDR3 has 14 residues. CDR3 bases: TGTGCCAGCAGTCTCGGGGGACCTAACTATGGCTACACCTTC. Its protein is CASSLGGPNYGYTF.

This clone was seen a handful of times. This chain joins TRBV7-2 and TRBJ2-1; no clear D. This CDR3 has 12 residues. With 3 bases removed from V and 10 bases from J, the gap between germline ends came to 10 bases. Germline V gene lookup returns CDR1 SGHTA and CDR2 FQGNSA. This CDR3 reads CASSLLREEQFF. The CDR3 bases are TGTGCCAGCAGCTTGTTAAGGGAAGAGCAGTTCTTC. Using reference TRBV7-2 and TRBJ2-1 for the parts outside the CDR3, the full variable domain is GAGVSQSPSNKVTEKGKDVELRCDPISGHTALYWYRQSLGQGLEFLIYFQGNSAPDKSGLPSDRFSAERTGGSVSTLTIQRTQQEDSAVYLCASSLLREEQFFGPGTRLTVL.

This clone was seen a handful of times. V is TRBV12-5 and J is TRBJ2-3; D unresolved. Germline V gives CDR1 LGHNT, CDR2 FRNRAP. This CDR3 spans 15 amino acids. Trimming shortened V by 1 base and J by 7 bases, and 15 bases separated the two germline ends. The CDR3 DNA sequence: TGTGCTAGTGGTTTGGAGGTAATGGTTTGGAATACGCAGTATTTT. It encodes CASGLEVMVWNTQYF.

The chain is built from TRBV6-6 and TRBJ1-1, with 7 bases matching TRBD1. From germline, CDR1 is MNHNY and CDR2 SVGAGI (reference sequence). This CDR3 is 14 amino acids long. V gave up 6 bases and J gave up 4 bases; unmatched junction bases: 8. CDR3 in amino acids: CASRATGLSTEAFF. The CDR3, as DNA: TGTGCCAGCAGGGCGACAGGGTTGAGCACTGAAGCTTTCTTT.

The CDR3 protein is CASSYQGNTEAFF. The CDR3 DNA follows: TGTGCCAGCAGTTACCAGGGCAACACTGAAGCTTTCTTT. The J gene is TRBJ1-1, the V gene TRBV6-5; possible D gene TRBD1, 5 bases. The germline V gene encodes CDR1 MNHEY and CDR2 SVGAGI. The CDR3 is 13 amino acids. Deletions cut 2 bases from V and 2 bases from J, with 6 bases between.

This clone is labeled as medium-sized. This chain joins TRBV27 and TRBJ1-2, with 11 bases that match TRBD1. Germline V gives CDR1 MNHEY, CDR2 SMNVEV (reference sequence). V trimming: 6 bases; J trimming: 8 bases; junction bases outside the gene matches: 11. This CDR3 spans 15 amino acids. This CDR3 is CASRESGQGAWGYTF. For the CDR3, the DNA is TGTGCCAGCAGGGAAAGTGGACAGGGGGCGTGGGGCTACACCTTC.

This clone was seen more than once but under ten times. V usage is TRBV19 and J usage is TRBJ1-1, with 9 bases fitting TRBD1. The junction had 9 bases not matched to a gene; V was cut back by 3 bases and J by 4 bases. The length of the CDR3 is 16 residues. Germline CDR1 LNHDA, CDR2 SQIVND (reference sequence). CDR3 sequence reads: CASSIRDRVSRTEAFF. CDR3 sequence (DNA): TGTGCCAGTAGTATCCGGGACAGGGTATCCCGCACTGAAGCTTTCTTT.

V usage is TRBV9 and J usage is TRBJ1-3; D gene unclear. The CDR3 is 15 amino acids. Germline-derived CDR1 and CDR2 are SGDLS and YYNGEE. V lost 0 bases and J 4 bases, leaving 11 bases between the germline ends. The CDR3: CASSVAHFRGNTIYF. For the CDR3, the DNA is TGTGCCAGCAGCGTAGCCCATTTTAGGGGAAACACCATATATTTT.

The table lists this clone with a few counts. V is TRBV2 and J is TRBJ2-4; tentatively, D is TRBD2 (6 bases). The V and J ends lost 6 bases and 3 bases respectively, with 15 bases between them. The CDR3 has 15 amino acids. Per germline, CDR1 SNHLY and CDR2 FYNNEI. CDR3 amino acids: CASRDFAGGKNIQYF. CDR3 bases: TGTGCCAGCAGGGATTTTGCCGGGGGCAAAAACATTCAGTACTTC.

V gene TRBV6-6 combines with J gene TRBJ1-5; 7 bases fit TRBD1. Germline assignment: CDR1 MNHNY and CDR2 SVGAGI (reference sequence). V shed 5 bases and J 7 bases; nucleotides not matched to a gene: 11. The CDR3 is 15 amino acids. The CDR3 region has the DNA TGTGCCAGCAGTACCAGACAGGGATATAGGCAGCCCCAGCATTTT. Translating it yields CASSTRQGYRQPQHF.

This clone showed up just a few times. The chain links TRBV6-5 to TRBJ1-1; D is perhaps TRBD1 (5 bases). Trimming took 4 bases from V and 8 from J, leaving 17 bases between them. Germline V gene lookup returns CDR1 MNHEY and CDR2 SVGAGI. This CDR3 has 14 amino acids. The CDR3 DNA reads as TGTGCCAGCAGTTGGTCTCGGGGGGGATTAGAAGCTTTCTTT. It yields the protein CASSWSRGGLEAFF.

The gene calls are TRBV20-1 and TRBJ2-5, with D unresolved. The length of the CDR3 is 11 residues. CDR1 and CDR2 (germline): DFQATT, SNEGSKA (reference sequence). The V end lost 1 base, the J end lost 4 bases, and 4 bases lay between the germline ends. As DNA, the CDR3 is TGCAGTGCTAGAGCAGGAGAGACCCAGTACTTC. Translating gives CSARAGETQYF.

The rearrangement links TRBV15 to TRBJ2-2; possible D gene TRBD1, 6 bases. Trimming pared 2 bases from V and 9 bases from J, leaving 10 bases between. CDR1 and CDR2 from the germline V gene are LNHNV and YYDKDF (reference sequence). This CDR3 contains 13 residues. CDR3 sequence: CATSRPGDRELFF. The CDR3 DNA is TGTGCCACCAGCAGACCAGGGGATCGGGAGCTGTTTTTT.

The rearrangement uses TRBV7-6 and TRBJ1-1; 7 bases align to TRBD1. Germline trimming cut 4 bases from V and 7 bases from J; bases unmatched to any gene: 6. Germline CDR1 SGHVS, CDR2 FNYEAQ. This CDR3 has 13 residues. CDR3 sequence reads: CASSSSGQLEAFF. DNA of the CDR3: TGTGCCAGCAGCTCATCGGGACAGCTTGAAGCTTTCTTT.

This rearrangement joins TRBV19 to TRBJ1-4; perhaps TRBD1 as D (6 bases). The CDR3 consists of 15 residues. Germline values: CDR1 LNHDA, CDR2 SQIVND (reference sequence). V gave up 5 bases and J gave up 4 bases, with 14 bases separating them. In DNA form, the CDR3 reads TGTGCCAGTAGTGCGCCAGGGGAGGGTAATGAAAAACTGTTTTTT. Protein product: CASSAPGEGNEKLFF.